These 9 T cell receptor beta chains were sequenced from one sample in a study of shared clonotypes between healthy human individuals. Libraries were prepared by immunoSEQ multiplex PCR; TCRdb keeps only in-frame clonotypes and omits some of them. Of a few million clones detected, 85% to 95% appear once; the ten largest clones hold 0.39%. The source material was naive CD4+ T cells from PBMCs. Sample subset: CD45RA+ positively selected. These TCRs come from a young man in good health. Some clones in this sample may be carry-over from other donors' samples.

CDR3 protein: CASSLFNSYEQYF. The CDR3 DNA is TGTGCCAGCAGCTTGTTTAACTCTTACGAGCAGTACTTC. This chain joins TRBV7-2 and TRBJ2-7; D ambiguous. The CDR3 is 13 amino acids. Trimming shortened V by 3 bases and J by 4 bases, and 10 bases separated the two germline ends. The germline V gene has CDR1 SGHTA and CDR2 FQGNSA.

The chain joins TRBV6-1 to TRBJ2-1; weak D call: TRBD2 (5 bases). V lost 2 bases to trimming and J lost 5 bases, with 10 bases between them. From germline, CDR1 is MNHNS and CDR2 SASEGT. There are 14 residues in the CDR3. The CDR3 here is CASSERWRDNEQFF. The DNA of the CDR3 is TGTGCCAGCAGTGAACGGTGGCGGGACAATGAGCAGTTCTTC.

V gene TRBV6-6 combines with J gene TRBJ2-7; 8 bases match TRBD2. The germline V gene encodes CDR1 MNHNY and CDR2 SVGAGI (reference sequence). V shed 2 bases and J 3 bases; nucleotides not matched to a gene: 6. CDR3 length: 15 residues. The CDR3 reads CASSYLGLGLYEQYF. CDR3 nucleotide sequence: TGTGCCAGCAGTTACCTGGGACTAGGCCTCTACGAGCAGTACTTC.

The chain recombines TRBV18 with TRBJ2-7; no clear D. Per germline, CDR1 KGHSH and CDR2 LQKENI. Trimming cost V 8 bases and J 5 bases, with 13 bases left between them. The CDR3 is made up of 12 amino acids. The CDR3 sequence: CASRNFRDEQYF. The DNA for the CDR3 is TGTGCCAGCCGAAACTTCCGGGACGAGCAGTACTTC.

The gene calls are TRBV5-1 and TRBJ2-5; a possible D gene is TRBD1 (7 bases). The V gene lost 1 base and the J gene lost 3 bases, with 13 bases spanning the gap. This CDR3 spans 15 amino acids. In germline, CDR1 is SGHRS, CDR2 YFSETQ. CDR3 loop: CASSLYARGEETQYF. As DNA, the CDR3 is TGCGCCAGCAGCTTGTATGCCAGGGGGGAAGAGACCCAGTACTTC.

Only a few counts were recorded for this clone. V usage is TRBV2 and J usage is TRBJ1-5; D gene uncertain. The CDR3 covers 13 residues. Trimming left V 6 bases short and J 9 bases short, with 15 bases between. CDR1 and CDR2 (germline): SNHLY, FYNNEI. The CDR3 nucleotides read TGTGCCAGCAGGGCCGAGTCCTTCGGGCCCCAGCATTTT. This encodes CASRAESFGPQHF.

CDR3 coding DNA: TGTGCCAGCAGCCGCCCGACAGGGAGAACAGATACGCAGTATTTT. Its protein product is CASSRPTGRTDTQYF. The chain has TRBV5-4 and TRBJ2-3; TRBD1 matches at 7 bases. The CDR3 is made up of 15 amino acids. The V gene's germline CDR1 is SGHNT and CDR2 YYREEE (reference sequence). V was pared by 4 bases and J by 3 bases, with 8 bases of the junction left unmatched. The entire variable domain, with the rest obtained from reference TRBV5-4 and TRBJ2-3, is as follows: ETGVTQSPTHLIKTRGQQVTLRCSSQSGHNTVSWYQQALGQGPQFIFQYYREEENGRGNFPPRFSGLQFPNYSSELNVNALELDDSALYLCASSRPTGRTDTQYFGPGTRLTVL.

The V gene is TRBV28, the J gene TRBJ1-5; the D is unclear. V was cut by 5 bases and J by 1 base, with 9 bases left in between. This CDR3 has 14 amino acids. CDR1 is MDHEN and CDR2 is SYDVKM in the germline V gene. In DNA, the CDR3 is TGTGCCAGCAGTCCCCCGGGGAGCAATCAGCCCCAGCATTTT. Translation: CASSPPGSNQPQHF. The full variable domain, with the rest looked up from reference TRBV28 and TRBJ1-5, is DVKVTQSSRYLVKRTGEKVFLECVQDMDHENMFWYRQDPGLGLRLIYFSYDVKMKEKGDIPEGYSVSREKKERFSLILESASTNQTSMYLCASSPPGSNQPQHFGDGTRLSIL.

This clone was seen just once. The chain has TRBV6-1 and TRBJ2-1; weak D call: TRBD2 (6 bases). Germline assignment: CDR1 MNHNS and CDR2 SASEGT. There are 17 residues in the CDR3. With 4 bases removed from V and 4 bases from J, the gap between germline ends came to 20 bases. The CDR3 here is CASSGLVAETLYNEQFF. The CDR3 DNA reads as TGTGCCAGCAGTGGATTAGTAGCGGAGACTTTATACAATGAGCAGTTCTTC.